This T cell receptor (beta chain) was profiled in a study of blood T cell repertoires in COVID-19. A single count supports this clone. Generated by immunoSEQ multiplex PCR, the TCRdb table keeps only in-frame clones and is missing some. The sample lists fewer than 300,000 clones, over 65% occurring once. Trimming removed 4 bases from V and 5 bases from J, with 17 bases in between. Germline V lookup: CDR1 SGHTA, CDR2 FQGNSA. The CDR3 loop spans 15 amino acids. The sequence was collected from a woman older than 75 with acute or convalescent COVID-19. The chain has TRBV7-2 and TRBJ1-2; D may be TRBD1 (5 bases). The sample was peripheral blood. CDR3 region: CASSSGGWEGYGYTF. CDR3 nucleotide sequence: TGTGCCAGCAGCTCCGGGGGTTGGGAGGGTTATGGCTACACCTTC.